The 9 T cell receptor beta chains below all came from one sample that was sequenced in a study of CXCR3-negative and CXCR3-positive naive CD8 T cells. The libraries of TRB cDNA were prepared using 5' RACE with UMI labels. For each CDR3 protein, TCRdb gives one entry from its re-call of the 5' RACE reads, without DNA. Its table lists roughly 8,700 distinct CDR3 sequences. The sample taken for sequencing was naive CXCR3- CD8+ T cells from blood. Subset here: CD45RO-CCR7+CD27+CD95- naive CD8+ T cells lacking CXCR3 (TNR3-). These receptors originate from a human donor in good health. Some clones in this sample may be carry-over from other donors' samples.

The V gene is TRBV12-3 or TRBV12-4, the J gene TRBJ2-7. The CDR3 extends over 13 amino acids. The CDR3: CASRPLGSYEQYF.

The chain couples TRBV6-6 to TRBJ2-2. The CDR3 totals 11 residues. From germline, CDR1 is MNHNY and CDR2 SVGAGI (reference sequence). The CDR3 loop reads CASSNTGELFF.

Its frequency marks this clonotype as medium-sized. The chain couples TRBV7-9 to TRBJ2-3. This CDR3 region has 13 residues. The germline V gene has CDR1 SEHNR and CDR2 FQNEAQ (reference sequence). CDR3 sequence: CASSLPIMDTQYF. The full variable domain, in which reference TRBV7-9 and TRBJ2-3 provide the parts outside the CDR3, is DTGVSQNPRHKITKRGQNVTFRCDPISEHNRLYWYRQTLGQGPEFLTYFQNEAQLEKSRLLSDRFSAERPKGSFSTLEIQRTEQGDSAMYLCASSLPIMDTQYFGPGTRLTVL.

The gene calls are TRBV29-1 and TRBJ2-5. CDR1 is SQVTM, CDR2 ANQGSEA, per germline. The CDR3 length is 13 residues. CDR3 in amino acids: CSVELWLGETQYF.

The chain joins TRBV12-3 or TRBV12-4 to TRBJ2-3; TCRdb indicates TRBD2, and absent DNA this call remains unverified. This CDR3 spans 15 amino acids. The CDR3 is CASSSTSGSTDTQYF.

Its frequency marks this clonotype as medium-sized. This sequence joins TRBV10-3 and TRBJ2-7; TCRdb's D call of TRBD1 is untestable without DNA. The CDR3 is made up of 16 amino acids. The germline gives CDR1 ENHRY, CDR2 SYGVKD. CDR3 region: CAISESVTGGVYEQYF.

This clonotype is classed as medium-sized by frequency. The J gene is TRBJ1-2, the V gene TRBV29-1; TCRdb designates TRBD1, a call that cannot be tested without DNA. CDR1 is SQVTM, CDR2 ANQGSEA, per germline. This CDR3 is built from 13 residues. This CDR3 is CSVRRGGVDGYTF.

This chain links TRBV6-6 with TRBJ2-7. Germline assignment: CDR1 MNHNY and CDR2 SVGAGI (reference sequence). The CDR3 totals 12 residues. The CDR3 loop reads CASSYPNYEQYF.

This clonotype ranks as medium-sized in terms of frequency. This rearrangement joins TRBV11-2 to TRBJ2-5; TCRdb's D gene call, TRBD1, goes unchecked for lack of DNA. CDR1 and CDR2 from the germline V gene are SGHAT and FQNNGV. The CDR3 has 14 amino acids. This chain's CDR3 is CASSSTTDQETQYF. The full variable domain, completed using reference TRBV11-2 and TRBJ2-5, is EAGVAQSPRYKIIEKRQSVAFWCNPISGHATLYWYQQILGQGPKLLIQFQNNGVVDDSQLPKDRFSAERLKGVDSTLKIQPAKLEDSAVYLCASSSTTDQETQYFGPGTRLLVL.